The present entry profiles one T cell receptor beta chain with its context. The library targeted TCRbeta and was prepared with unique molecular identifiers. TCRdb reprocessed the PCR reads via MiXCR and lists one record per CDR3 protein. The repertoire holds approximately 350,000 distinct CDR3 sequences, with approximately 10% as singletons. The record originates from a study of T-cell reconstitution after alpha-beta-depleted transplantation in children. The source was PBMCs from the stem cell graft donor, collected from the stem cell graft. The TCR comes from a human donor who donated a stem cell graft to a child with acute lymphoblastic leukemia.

CDR3 sequence: CASSQATAFYEQYF. As DNA, the CDR3 is TGTGCCAGCAGCCAAGCCACAGCCTTCTACGAGCAGTACTTC. The chain couples TRBV3-1 to TRBJ2-7; the D is unclear. Germline V lookup: CDR1 LGHDT, CDR2 YNNKEL (reference sequence). CDR3 length: 14 residues. Trimming removed 1 base at V and 3 bases at J, with 10 bases between.